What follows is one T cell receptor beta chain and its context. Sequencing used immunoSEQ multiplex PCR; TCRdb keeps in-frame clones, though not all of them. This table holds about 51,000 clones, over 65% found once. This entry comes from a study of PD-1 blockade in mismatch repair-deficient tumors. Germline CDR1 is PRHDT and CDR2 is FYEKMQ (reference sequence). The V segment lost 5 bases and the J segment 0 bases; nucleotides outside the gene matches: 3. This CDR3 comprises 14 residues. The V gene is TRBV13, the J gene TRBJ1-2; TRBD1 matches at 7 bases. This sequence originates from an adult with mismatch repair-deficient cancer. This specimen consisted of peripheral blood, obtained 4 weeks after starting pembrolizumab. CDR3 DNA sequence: TGTGCCAGCAGCCCTGGGACAGCTAACTATGGCTACACCTTC. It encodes CASSPGTANYGYTF.